This T cell receptor (beta chain) originates from a study of cytomegalovirus exposure and HLA in healthy donors. Study as a whole: The early release's HLA-typed donors yielded tens of millions of unique TCRs. Study-level findings and limits: A later analysis revealed that TCR association rates differed between HLA loci, peaking at DRB1 and bottoming out at HLA-C. Presence/absence analyses rested on an assumption that sequencing depth was roughly uniform across donors. Data from an earlier analysis indicated that most TCR beta V segments were productive either about 90% or about 30% of the time.

Details on this clone: What it binds is not known.

The germline CDR1 and CDR2 sequences are MNHNS and SASEGT. The CDR3 loop spans 14 amino acids. The V end lost 1 base, the J end lost 4 bases, and 10 bases lay between the germline ends. PCR amplification relied on 60 Vbeta primers (plus 13 Jbeta primers). The assay was immunoSEQ multiplex PCR, and TCRdb's table has in-frame clones only and misses some. The sample lists approximately 190,000 clones; roughly 80% were seen once. Material for sequencing was PBMCs. The receptor's source is a man in his forties in good health and CMV-seropositive. The V gene is TRBV6-1, the J gene TRBJ1-1, with a possible D match to TRBD1 (5 bases). The CDR3 region is CASSEGWGGTEAFF. In DNA, the CDR3 is TGTGCCAGCAGTGAAGGGTGGGGCGGCACTGAAGCTTTCTTT.